The rows below give T cell receptor beta chains drawn from one sample of a study of shared clonotypes between healthy human individuals. Assay: immunoSEQ multiplex PCR; the TCRdb copy retains only in-frame clones and omits some. This sample has about 1.1 million clones, with 60% to 85% found just once. Sequenced input: memory CD4+ T cells from PBMCs. Receptors originate from a man between 18 and 29 years old in good health. Some clones in this sample may be carry-over from other donors' samples. CDR3s include the opening cysteine and the closing phenylalanine or tryptophan. A D gene is named only where the DNA matches it firmly. The listing skips clone size in some rows; elsewhere it reads once, few, many or a size class.

j_call | clone_size | d_call | v_call | cdr3_nt | cdr3_aa
TRBJ2-7 | NA | TRBD2 | TRBV5-1 | TGCGCCAGCAGCTTGGGGCCTCCGGGACTAGCGGTCTACGAGCAGTACTTC | CASSLGPPGLAVYEQYF
TRBJ1-3 | NA | NA | TRBV9 | TGTGCCAGCAGCCCCCCGACAGCTGGAAACACCATATATTTT | CASSPPTAGNTIYF
TRBJ1-5 | NA | NA | TRBV6-4 | TGTGCCAGCAGCGAAGGGTTCTTACAGCCCCAGCATTTT | CASSEGFLQPQHF
TRBJ1-3 | NA | NA | TRBV5-1 | TGCGCCAGCAGCCCCGCCGGAGCTCTATCTGGAAACACCATATATTTT | CASSPAGALSGNTIYF
TRBJ2-7 | NA | TRBD2 | TRBV27 | TGTGCCAGCAGGACTCAGAGACAAACTAGCGGGAGGGGGGTTAGGCAGTACTTC | CASRTQRQTSGRGVRQYF
TRBJ1-5 | NA | TRBD1 | TRBV6-5 | TGTGCCAGCAGTTATTACAGGGGTGGTCAGCCCCAGCATTTT | CASSYYRGGQPQHF
TRBJ2-1 | NA | TRBD1 | TRBV18 | TGTGCCAGCTCACCACCGGACAGGGCCTACAATGAGCAGTTCTTC | CASSPPDRAYNEQFF
TRBJ2-7 | NA | TRBD2 | TRBV10-3 | TGTGCCATCACCCCGGGACTAGCGGGAGGGGCCTACGAGCAGTACTTC | CAITPGLAGGAYEQYF
TRBJ1-2 | many | TRBD1 | TRBV10-3 | TGTGCCATCAAGGGGACAGGGGATGGGGCTAGTGGCTACACCTTC | CAIKGTGDGASGYTF
TRBJ2-1 | NA | TRBD1 | TRBV27 | TGTGCCAGCAGTCAGCGGACAGGCGAGTACAATGAGCAGTTCTTC | CASSQRTGEYNEQFF
TRBJ2-3 | once | TRBD2 | TRBV7-9 | TGTGCCAGCAGCTTGGGAGGGACTACTACGCAGTATTTT | CASSLGGTTTQYF
TRBJ2-3 | NA | NA | TRBV11-2 | TGTGCCAGCAGCTTAGTGTACCAGCTGCTTAACACAGATACGCAGTATTTT | CASSLVYQLLNTDTQYF
TRBJ2-7 | NA | NA | TRBV28 | TGTGCCAGCAGTTTATCTGGGTCGAGCGGGCCTTCTTCCTACGAGCAGTACTTC | CASSLSGSSGPSSYEQYF
TRBJ2-1 | NA | NA | TRBV2 | TGTGCCAGCCGACTTTCCGGGACCCCAGAGGGTTACAATGAGCAGTTCTTC | CASRLSGTPEGYNEQFF
TRBJ2-1 | NA | TRBD2 | TRBV4-3 | TGCGCCAGCAGCCCAAGAGCAGGAGCGGGAGGCTACTACAATGAGCAGTTCTTC | CASSPRAGAGGYYNEQFF
TRBJ1-4 | once | NA | TRBV27 | TGTGCCAGCGGGAGATTTGGTGAAAAACTGTTTTTT | CASGRFGEKLFF
TRBJ1-1 | few | TRBD1 | TRBV30 | TGTGCCTGGGTACCGATGGACAGGGGGGACACTGAAGCTTTCTTT | CAWVPMDRGDTEAFF
TRBJ2-3 | NA | NA | TRBV11-2 | TGTGCCAGCAGCCGGCTCGGTCGAATACAGTATTTT | CASSRLGRIQYF
TRBJ2-5 | few | NA | TRBV5-1 | TGCGCCAGCAGCTTGAAGGGGGGCGAGGAAGAGACCCAGTACTTC | CASSLKGGEEETQYF
TRBJ2-5 | NA | NA | TRBV7-9 | TGTGCCAGCAGCTTATCCGGCCTTAGGGCCGAGACCCAGTACTTC | CASSLSGLRAETQYF
TRBJ2-1 | NA | NA | TRBV5-1 | TGCGCCAGCAGCTCGCAGGGGAATGAGCAGTTCTTC | CASSSQGNEQFF
TRBJ1-1 | NA | TRBD1 | TRBV9 | TGTGCCAGCAGCGAGCGAGACAGGGAATTTACGGCGACCCGAGTCGAAGCTTTCTTT | CASSERDREFTATRVEAFF
TRBJ2-3 | NA | TRBD2 | TRBV4-1 | TGCGCCAGCAGCCAAGAGACTAGCGGGAGGGCCTTGGATACGCAGTATTTT | CASSQETSGRALDTQYF
TRBJ2-3 | NA | NA | TRBV11-2 | TGTGCCAGCAGCTCCCACTTCACAGATACGCAGTATTTT | CASSSHFTDTQYF
TRBJ2-7 | NA | NA | TRBV28 | TGTGCCAGCCTCACACCCCTCGGCGGACAGACCTACGAGCAGTACTTC | CASLTPLGGQTYEQYF
TRBJ2-7 | NA | NA | TRBV7-2 | TGTGCCAGCAGCTTAACACCCCCGTACGAGCAGTACTTC | CASSLTPPYEQYF
TRBJ2-3 | few | NA | TRBV6-1 | TGTGCCAGCAGTGAAGATGACACCAGCAACACAGATACGCAGTATTTT | CASSEDDTSNTDTQYF
TRBJ1-2 | NA | TRBD1 | TRBV11-3 | TGTGCCAACCCCGACAGGGAGCTCTATGGCTACACCTTC | CANPDRELYGYTF
TRBJ2-7 | NA | TRBD1 | TRBV6-5 | TGTGCCAGCACTCCGGACAGGTATGGCGAGCAGTACTTC | CASTPDRYGEQYF
TRBJ1-4 | NA | NA | TRBV4-1 | TGCGCCAGCAGCCCCGGAAGGAATGAAAAACTGTTTTTT | CASSPGRNEKLFF
TRBJ2-3 | NA | NA | TRBV29-1 | TGCAGCGTTGACAGGGAGGATACGCAGTATTTT | CSVDREDTQYF
TRBJ2-3 | NA | TRBD2 | TRBV2 | TGTGCCAGCAGTCGACTAGCGGGAGATACGCAGTATTTT | CASSRLAGDTQYF
TRBJ2-1 | NA | NA | TRBV7-3 | TGTGCCAGCAGCTTGAGAGGGACGGATTACAATGAGCAGTTCTTC | CASSLRGTDYNEQFF
TRBJ2-1 | NA | TRBD2 | TRBV5-1 | TGCGCCAGCAGCTTGTCCACTAGCGGGATCGGTGAGCAGTTCTTC | CASSLSTSGIGEQFF
TRBJ2-6 | NA | NA | TRBV6-6 | TGTGCCAGCAGCCGGGGAGTGGACTCTGGGGCCAACGTCCTGACTTTC | CASSRGVDSGANVLTF
TRBJ2-3 | NA | NA | TRBV19 | TGTGCCAGTAGTATGTCGGGAACCCTTTCCAGTACGCAGTATTTT | CASSMSGTLSSTQYF
TRBJ2-7 | NA | TRBD2 | TRBV5-1 | TGCGCCAGCAGCTTGAGATGGGGACTAGCGGGAGGACAGTCCTACGAGCAGTACTTC | CASSLRWGLAGGQSYEQYF
TRBJ1-5 | NA | NA | TRBV19 | TGTGCCAGTAGCGCGGGGGCCTTGGGGAATCAGCCCCAGCATTTT | CASSAGALGNQPQHF
TRBJ2-3 | NA | NA | TRBV7-3 | TGTGCCAGCAGCTTTCAGGGGCACCGCACAGATACGCAGTATTTT | CASSFQGHRTDTQYF
TRBJ1-2 | NA | NA | TRBV29-1 | TGCAGCGTCGGGACCAACTATGGCTACACCTTC | CSVGTNYGYTF
TRBJ1-2 | NA | TRBD1 | TRBV28 | TGTGCCAGCAGCGAACTGACAGGGGTTAACTATGGCTACACCTTC | CASSELTGVNYGYTF
TRBJ2-7 | NA | TRBD1 | TRBV5-4 | TGTGCCAGCAGCTTGGCCGGGACAGAGAACGAGCAGTACTTC | CASSLAGTENEQYF
TRBJ1-1 | once | TRBD1 | TRBV9 | TGTGCCAGCAGCTTTGCGCCCGGGACAGGGGGCTCGAACACTGAAGCTTTCTTT | CASSFAPGTGGSNTEAFF